This is a list of T cell receptor beta chains from one sample in a study of T cells in Graves' hyperthyroidism and ophthalmopathy. TCRdb fed the multiplex PCR reads into MiXCR, producing one record per CDR3 protein. Seen here are about 640,000 distinct CDR3 sequences, 45% observed once, and the top ten hold more than 7%. The sequenced sample consisted of peripheral blood or thyroid tissue (not recorded which). All receptors derive from an adult man with Graves' disease, either hyperthyroidism or ophthalmopathy (not recorded which). CDR3s include the opening cysteine and the closing phenylalanine or tryptophan. D genes are given only for firm matches. A row's size may be missing; if present it is once, few, many or a size class.

>-|TRBJ1-2|TRBV2|many
CASSEGVGYTF
TGTGCCAGCAGTGAAGGGGTTGGCTACACCTTC
>-|TRBJ1-2|TRBV6-5|few
CASSPVLGGSGYTF
TGTGCCAGCAGCCCCGTTCTAGGGGGGAGCGGCTACACCTTC
>-|TRBJ1-2|TRBV6-6|many
CASSPQKWSYGYTF
TGTGCCAGCAGTCCACAGAAATGGAGCTATGGCTACACCTTC
>-|TRBJ2-5|TRBV6-5|-
CASSYSPRETQYF
TGTGCCAGCAGTTACTCGCCGCGAGAGACCCAGTACTTC
>-|TRBJ1-2|TRBV7-9|once
CASRAGQHMTLYTF
TGTGCCAGCAGAGCAGGACAGCATATGACCCTCTACACCTTC
>TRBD1|TRBJ1-1|TRBV24-1|-
CATSDDSGTGGLNTEAFF
TGTGCCACCAGTGATGACTCCGGGACAGGGGGTTTGAACACTGAAGCTTTCTTT
>TRBD1|TRBJ2-7|TRBV9|-
CASSVVGGQGYEQYF
TGTGCCAGCAGCGTAGTTGGCGGACAGGGATACGAGCAGTACTTC
>TRBD1|TRBJ1-5|TRBV24-1|many
CATSAGQGGQPQHF
TGTGCCACCAGCGCTGGACAGGGAGGTCAGCCCCAGCATTTT
>-|TRBJ1-2|TRBV15|many
CATSRPSGARYGYTF
TGTGCCACCAGCAGACCCAGCGGAGCCCGTTATGGCTACACCTTC
>-|TRBJ2-7|TRBV29-1|many
CSVDGQSYDEQYF
TGCAGCGTTGATGGTCAGTCTTACGACGAGCAGTACTTC
>-|TRBJ1-4|TRBV5-1|many
CASSLTRTEKLFF
TGCGCCAGCAGCCTGACAAGGACAGAAAAACTGTTTTTT
>-|TRBJ1-4|TRBV25-1|-
CATSTLVAAEKLFF
TGTGCCACCTCGACGTTGGTGGCCGCCGAAAAACTGTTTTTT
>TRBD1|TRBJ2-5|TRBV7-9|-
CASSPNRGALETQYF
TGTGCCAGCTCACCCAACAGGGGCGCATTGGAGACCCAGTACTTC
>TRBD1|TRBJ1-5|TRBV2|many
CASRAGDRPMNQPQHF
TGTGCCAGCAGAGCGGGGGACAGGCCGATGAATCAGCCCCAGCATTTT
>-|TRBJ1-2|TRBV29-1|-
CSVDGPGGVSGYTF
TGCAGCGTTGATGGTCCCGGGGGAGTGTCTGGCTACACCTTC